This TCR beta chain came from a study of blood T cell repertoires in COVID-19. Overall study context: PBMCs, B-cell-depleted T cells, or T cells provided the cDNA or gDNA that made up the material.

As handled by the study authors: Nucleated cell number was recorded as an estimate derived from reference gene primer amplification. Some clones are missing from TCRdb's copy, which holds only in-frame ones; the method was immunoSEQ multiplex PCR. V, J and clone size are taken as reported in that table, and D and trimming were inferred from the DNA itself. In the table there are 150,000 to 200,000 clones, roughly 80% of which are singletons. CDR3 length: 15 amino acids. Looked up from germline, CDR1 is LNHDA and CDR2 is SQIVND (reference sequence). V shed 4 bases, J shed 6 bases, and the junction held 7 bases outside the gene matches.

The sample taken for sequencing was PBMCs or T cells enriched from blood (not recorded which). The rearrangement links TRBV19 to TRBJ2-1, with 9 bases fitting TRBD2. The receptor comes from a woman aged 60-70 years with acute COVID-19. The DNA for the CDR3 is TGTGCCAGTAGTACCATAGCGGGAGTCCCCAATGAGCAGTTCTTC. It yields the protein CASSTIAGVPNEQFF.